This paragraph reports one T cell receptor (beta chain). This entry belongs to a study of blood T cell repertoires in COVID-19. Study-wide background: Whether acute or convalescent, the COVID-19 samples came from the United States, Italy and Spain. T cells, B-cell-depleted T cells, or PBMCs supplied cDNA or gDNA.

Between the trimmed V and J ends, which lost 3 bases and 1 base, there was a span of 13 bases. The germline gives CDR1 SGHTA, CDR2 FQGNSA. The CDR3 is made up of 15 amino acids. Source study methods: How many nucleated cells were present was estimated from reference gene primer amplification. Repertoires were generated with immunoSEQ multiplex PCR, while TCRdb's copy carries only in-frame clones and drops some. V and J calls and clone size are given by that table; D and trimming were obtained from the DNA. The profile shows 110,000 to 150,000 clones, 78% of them singletons. The V gene is TRBV7-2, the J gene TRBJ2-7; D may be TRBD2 (6 bases). The sequence came from a woman aged 60-75 years with acute or convalescent COVID-19. The sample comprised peripheral blood. This CDR3 reads CASSLEGGFSYEQYF. The CDR3 DNA follows: TGTGCCAGCAGCTTGGAGGGAGGTTTTTCCTACGAGCAGTACTTC.